A selection of T cell receptor beta chains follows, all from one sample in a study of cytomegalovirus exposure and HLA in healthy donors. Produced via immunoSEQ multiplex PCR; TCRdb's table is partial and in-frame only. The sample includes about 69,000 clones, around 68% seen only once; the top ten take approximately 11%. The sample comprised PBMCs. The receptors come from a woman between 25 and 40 years old in good health and CMV-seronegative. Each CDR3 is given without its conserved first and last residue. Clone size is given for some rows only: seen once, a few or many times, or a class if the clone is expanded.

j_call,v_call,clone_size,cdr3_aa
TRBJ2-2,TRBV30,NA,AWSRGGNTGELF
TRBJ1-3,TRBV30,NA,AWRQSNTIY
TRBJ2-7,TRBV5-1,once,ASSGTGIVEQY
TRBJ2-4,TRBV15,NA,ATSTPGGDRGPLAKNIQY
TRBJ2-3,TRBV9,NA,ASSVGALSTDTQY
TRBJ2-3,TRBV9,once,ASSVATGTSGGADTQY
TRBJ2-7,TRBV7-9,NA,ASSPRTGAYEQY
TRBJ2-6,TRBV25-1,NA,ATQKQGANSGANVLT
TRBJ1-2,TRBV4-1,NA,ASSQDEGRVRGYT
TRBJ2-1,TRBV7-3,NA,ASSLRAGLQDNEQF
TRBJ2-7,TRBV29-1,NA,SVELGAGGSYEQY
TRBJ1-4,TRBV15,NA,ATSRVGGPQTNEKLF